This TCR beta chain was sequenced during a study of blood T cell repertoires in COVID-19. Assay: immunoSEQ multiplex PCR; the TCRdb copy retains only in-frame clones and omits some. The repertoire includes around 300,000 clones, 80% to 90% of them detected once, and 5% sits in the top ten. Sequencing input: PBMCs or T cells enriched from blood (not recorded which). The TCR comes from a man between 25 and 39 years old who had recovered from COVID-19.

The CDR3 nucleotides are TGTGCCAGCAGCCTCCGGGACAGGGGGCTTTCACCCCTCCACTTT. This sequence encodes CASSLRDRGLSPLHF. The rearrangement links TRBV7-9 to TRBJ1-6; 12 bases fit TRBD1. CDR3 length: 15 amino acids. V lost 5 bases, J lost 9 bases, and 5 bases stayed unmatched. Germline V gene sequence: CDR1 SEHNR, CDR2 FQNEAQ (reference sequence).